A selection of T cell receptor beta chains follows, all from one sample in a study of OX40 agonist ivuxolimab in advanced cancers. Profiled with immunoSEQ multiplex PCR; TCRdb holds only in-frame clones, not every one. The table includes fewer than 65,000 clones, roughly 91% detected once. Here the sequenced sample was CD4+ or CD8+ T cells sorted from blood, taken in a trial of the OX40 agonist ivuxolimab. Every receptor here comes from an adult with an advanced solid tumor such as melanoma, head and neck, liver or kidney cancer. The CDR3 runs from the conserved cysteine through the conserved F or W. Fields, in order: clone size, V gene, J gene, D gene, CDR3 protein, CDR3 DNA. A D gene is named only where the DNA matches it firmly. Clone size is given for some rows only: seen once, a few or many times, or a class if the clone is expanded.

NA	TRBV6-6	TRBJ1-2	TRBD1	CASSQQGDYGYTF	TGTGCCAGCAGTCAACAGGGGGACTATGGCTACACCTTC
NA	TRBV5-1	TRBJ2-7	TRBD2	CASSSGLAVLRYEQYF	TGCGCCAGCAGCAGCGGACTAGCGGTTCTAAGGTACGAGCAGTACTTC
NA	TRBV27	TRBJ1-2	TRBD1	CASSSGRGINYGYTF	TGTGCCAGCAGTTCAGGCAGGGGGATAAACTATGGCTACACCTTC
few	TRBV6-6	TRBJ1-1	NA	CATAQGANTEAFF	TGTGCCACGGCTCAGGGAGCGAACACTGAAGCTTTCTTT
NA	TRBV25-1	TRBJ2-5	TRBD1	CASSAGDSQETQYF	TGTGCCAGCAGTGCAGGGGACAGTCAAGAGACCCAGTACTTC
NA	TRBV28	TRBJ1-1	NA	CASSAPGWDTEAFF	TGTGCCAGCAGTGCGCCCGGTTGGGACACTGAAGCTTTCTTT
NA	TRBV6-5	TRBJ2-7	TRBD1	CASSYRQGTLHEQYF	TGTGCCAGCAGTTACAGACAGGGGACTCTGCACGAGCAGTACTTC
NA	TRBV7-9	TRBJ1-2	NA	CASSSTGGHNYGYTF	TGTGCCAGCAGCTCAACAGGTGGACATAACTATGGCTACACCTTC
NA	TRBV6-1	TRBJ2-4	NA	CASSVGGWTKNIQYF	TGTGCCAGCAGTGTTGGCGGCTGGACCAAAAACATTCAGTACTTC
NA	TRBV7-3	TRBJ1-1	NA	CASSQGQPNTEAFF	TGTGCCAGCAGCCAAGGACAGCCGAACACTGAAGCTTTCTTT
NA	TRBV13	TRBJ1-4	NA	CASSLAALTNEKLFF	TGTGCCAGCAGCTTAGCCGCCCTTACTAATGAAAAACTGTTTTTT
NA	TRBV6-5	TRBJ2-2	NA	CASSRRPAGGELFF	TGTGCCAGCAGCCGACGGCCGGCGGGCGGGGAGCTGTTTTTT
NA	TRBV27	TRBJ1-5	TRBD1	CASRPQGGWNQPQHF	TGTGCCAGCAGGCCCCAGGGGGGCTGGAATCAGCCCCAGCATTTT
NA	TRBV6-5	TRBJ1-3	TRBD1	CASRHGTGAGNTIYF	TGTGCCAGCAGGCATGGGACAGGGGCTGGAAACACCATATATTTT
NA	TRBV7-3	TRBJ1-1	NA	CASSLQMNTEAFF	TGTGCCAGCAGCCTGCAGATGAACACTGAAGCTTTCTTT
NA	TRBV7-3	TRBJ2-7	NA	CASSLRGSHEQYF	TGTGCCAGCAGCTTACGAGGGAGCCACGAGCAGTACTTC
once	TRBV5-4	TRBJ1-4	NA	CASSADGPTNEKLFF	TGTGCCAGCAGCGCCGACGGGCCAACTAATGAAAAACTGTTTTTT
NA	TRBV11-2	TRBJ2-1	TRBD1	CASSPRDRIFTRYNEQFF	TGTGCCAGCAGCCCGCGGGACAGGATTTTTACCCGATACAATGAGCAGTTCTTC
once	TRBV10-3	TRBJ2-1	TRBD2	CAISATSGEGNEQFF	TGTGCCATCAGTGCTACTAGCGGGGAAGGAAATGAGCAGTTCTTC
NA	TRBV30	TRBJ2-5	NA	CAWKDAREIQETQYF	TGTGCCTGGAAGGACGCTCGGGAGATACAAGAGACCCAGTACTTC
few	TRBV2	TRBJ1-5	NA	CASRSRANQPQHF	TGTGCCAGCAGGAGCAGGGCCAATCAGCCCCAGCATTTT
NA	TRBV7-2	TRBJ2-7	TRBD2	CASSLAPSGEQYF	TGTGCCAGCAGCTTAGCCCCTAGCGGCGAGCAGTACTTC
NA	TRBV2	TRBJ2-1	TRBD1	CASQPGTGDNEQFF	TGTGCCAGCCAACCCGGGACAGGGGACAATGAGCAGTTCTTC
NA	TRBV29-1	TRBJ2-5	NA	CSVERSPGETQYF	TGCAGCGTTGAACGGAGTCCCGGGGAGACCCAGTACTTC
NA	TRBV6-6	TRBJ2-5	NA	CASSSTGETQYF	TGTGCCAGCAGTTCTACGGGAGAGACCCAGTACTTC
NA	TRBV19	TRBJ1-5	NA	CASQIGVRSNQPQHF	TGTGCCAGTCAAATTGGGGTTAGAAGCAATCAGCCCCAGCATTTT
NA	TRBV19	TRBJ1-2	TRBD1	CASSTGAGGERYTF	TGTGCCAGTAGTACGGGGGCAGGGGGTGAACGCTACACCTTC
NA	TRBV9	TRBJ1-1	NA	CASSVQGGAEAFF	TGTGCCAGCAGCGTACAAGGTGGCGCTGAAGCTTTCTTT
once	TRBV30	TRBJ2-5	NA	CAWEEGQETQYF	TGTGCCTGGGAAGAGGGCCAAGAGACCCAGTACTTC
NA	TRBV10-1	TRBJ1-1	NA	CASSGGVGAGTEAFF	TGCGCCAGCAGTGGTGGGGTTGGCGCGGGGACTGAAGCTTTCTTT
NA	TRBV11-1	TRBJ1-5	NA	CASSLDNLSNQPQHF	TGTGCCAGCAGCTTAGACAACCTTAGCAATCAGCCCCAGCATTTT
NA	TRBV5-4	TRBJ2-1	TRBD2	CASSIGLAGVDEQFF	TGTGCCAGCAGCATCGGACTAGCGGGAGTGGATGAGCAGTTCTTC
NA	TRBV5-4	TRBJ2-1	NA	CASSQDTLWGPYNEQFF	TGTGCCAGCAGCCAGGACACACTATGGGGACCCTACAATGAGCAGTTCTTC
once	TRBV9	TRBJ1-1	NA	CASSVGAGGADTEAFF	TGTGCCAGCAGCGTAGGGGCTGGCGGGGCCGACACTGAAGCTTTCTTT
NA	TRBV19	TRBJ2-2	TRBD1	CASRVSDREAGELFF	TGTGCCAGTAGAGTATCGGACAGGGAAGCCGGGGAGCTGTTTTTT
NA	TRBV27	TRBJ1-5	TRBD1	CASSLEDRGEQPQHF	TGTGCCAGCAGTTTAGAGGACAGGGGTGAACAGCCCCAGCATTTT
few	TRBV5-1	TRBJ2-7	NA	CASSLGTVSYEQYF	TGCGCCAGCAGCTTGGGGACAGTGTCCTACGAGCAGTACTTC
NA	TRBV5-4	TRBJ2-1	TRBD2	CASSTGTSGNNEQFF	TGTGCCAGCAGCACGGGGACTAGCGGTAACAATGAGCAGTTCTTC
NA	TRBV7-2	TRBJ2-2	NA	CASSLWSRTGELFF	TGTGCCAGCAGCTTATGGTCCAGAACCGGGGAGCTGTTTTTT
NA	TRBV2	TRBJ2-5	TRBD1	CASSRDRQETQYF	TGTGCCAGCAGTCGGGACAGGCAAGAGACCCAGTACTTC
NA	TRBV18	TRBJ1-5	NA	CASSHLESHQPQHF	TGTGCCAGCTCACACCTGGAAAGCCATCAGCCCCAGCATTTT
few	TRBV11-2	TRBJ2-1	TRBD2	CASSTSGGTYNEQFF	TGTGCCAGCAGCACTAGCGGGGGTACCTACAATGAGCAGTTCTTC
NA	TRBV10-3	TRBJ2-1	TRBD1	CAISGDRHGYNEQFF	TGTGCCATCAGTGGGGACAGGCATGGTTACAATGAGCAGTTCTTC
NA	TRBV19	TRBJ2-5	TRBD2	CASGTSGGVETQYF	TGTGCCAGCGGGACTAGCGGGGGGGTAGAGACCCAGTACTTC
NA	TRBV7-2	TRBJ2-5	TRBD2	CASSLVAGGPQETQYF	TGTGCCAGCAGCTTAGTGGCGGGGGGCCCCCAAGAGACCCAGTACTTC
NA	TRBV6-5	TRBJ1-5	NA	CASRMGQPQHF	TGTGCCAGCAGAATGGGGCAGCCCCAGCATTTT
NA	TRBV6-6	TRBJ1-2	TRBD1	CASSGDRGGYTF	TGTGCCAGCAGTGGAGACAGGGGCGGCTACACCTTC
NA	TRBV6-5	TRBJ2-7	NA	CASSARYEQYF	TGTGCCAGCAGTGCCAGATACGAGCAGTACTTC
NA	TRBV6-1	TRBJ2-1	NA	CASRDTYNEQFF	TGTGCCAGCCGGGACACCTACAATGAGCAGTTCTTC
NA	TRBV7-7	TRBJ2-5	NA	CASSPTGQAGPETQYF	TGTGCTAGCAGCCCGACGGGTCAAGCGGGCCCAGAGACCCAGTACTTC
NA	TRBV30	TRBJ1-2	NA	CAWQRAGTAYGYTF	TGTGCCTGGCAAAGGGCAGGGACGGCATATGGCTACACCTTC
NA	TRBV7-6	TRBJ1-5	NA	CASSPSSRGENQPQHF	TGTGCCAGCAGCCCCTCTTCCAGGGGCGAAAATCAGCCCCAGCATTTT
NA	TRBV6-1	TRBJ2-1	NA	CASSDQVEQFF	TGTGCCAGCAGTGACCAGGTGGAGCAGTTCTTC
NA	TRBV11-3	TRBJ2-1	NA	CASSRSGTLDNEQFF	TGTGCCAGCAGCCGATCCGGGACCCTTGACAATGAGCAGTTCTTC
NA	TRBV9	TRBJ2-3	TRBD2	CASSVGLAGAPGTDTQYF	TGTGCCAGCAGCGTAGGACTAGCGGGGGCTCCGGGCACAGATACGCAGTATTTT
NA	TRBV6-1	TRBJ2-1	NA	CASNQYSSYNEQFF	TGTGCCAGCAATCAATACAGCTCCTACAATGAGCAGTTCTTC